A single sample is the source of the 26 T cell receptor beta chains below, sequenced in a study of cytomegalovirus exposure and HLA in healthy donors. In the PCR, 60 Vbeta and 13 Jbeta primers were used. Assay: immunoSEQ multiplex PCR; the TCRdb copy retains only in-frame clones and omits some. The repertoire holds under 200,000 clones, with 70% to 90% as singletons. Sequences were obtained from PBMCs. These receptors all come from a woman in her 30s in good health and CMV-seronegative.

The chain uses TRBV28 and TRBJ2-5, with D tentatively TRBD2 (6 bases). Trimming removed 3 bases from V and 7 bases from J, with 21 bases in between. Germline CDR1 is MDHEN and CDR2 is SYDVKM. The CDR3 consists of 16 residues. The CDR3 DNA reads as TGTGCCAGCAGTTTCCGGGTAGCGGAGAGTGAAGGGACCCAGTACTTC. It translates to CASSFRVAESEGTQYF. Supplemented by reference TRBV28 and TRBJ2-5, the full variable domain reads DVKVTQSSRYLVKRTGEKVFLECVQDMDHENMFWYRQDPGLGLRLIYFSYDVKMKEKGDIPEGYSVSREKKERFSLILESASTNQTSMYLCASSFRVAESEGTQYFGPGTRLLVL.

The rearrangement uses TRBV5-1 and TRBJ1-1, with a weak D call TRBD1 (6 bases). Trimming pared 4 bases from V and 3 bases from J, leaving 16 bases between. Germline V gene lookup returns CDR1 SGHRS and CDR2 YFSETQ. The CDR3 length is 15 residues. CDR3 amino acids: CASSPAGDGYTEAFF. As DNA, the CDR3 is TGCGCCAGCAGCCCCGCAGGGGATGGGTACACTGAAGCTTTCTTT.

This sequence joins TRBV5-1 and TRBJ2-2; 7 positions agree with TRBD1. The CDR3 extends over 16 amino acids. Germline loops: CDR1 SGHRS, CDR2 YFSETQ. With 0 bases clipped from V and 1 base from J, the junction kept 3 bases outside the gene matches. CDR3 sequence reads: CASSLVGGWNTGELFF. The CDR3 DNA reads as TGCGCCAGCAGCTTGGTAGGGGGCTGGAACACCGGGGAGCTGTTTTTT.

V usage is TRBV10-3 and J usage is TRBJ2-1; 7 nucleotides align to TRBD2. Germline-derived CDR1 and CDR2 are ENHRY and SYGVKD. V gave up 9 bases and J gave up 6 bases; unmatched junction bases: 11. CDR3 length equals 14 residues. The CDR3 reads CAMRASGDSNEQFF. CDR3 DNA sequence: TGTGCCATGCGAGCTAGCGGTGATTCCAATGAGCAGTTCTTC.

This clone appeared once. The V call is TRBV4-2, the J call TRBJ2-7; no firm D call. The CDR3 extends over 16 amino acids. Trimming took off 1 base at V and 0 bases at J, with 13 bases between the two ends. Germline CDR1 and CDR2: LGHNA and YNFKEQ. CDR3 sequence reads: CASSQGLESLSYEQYF. CDR3 nucleotides: TGTGCCAGCAGCCAAGGGCTGGAGTCCCTCTCCTACGAGCAGTACTTC.

The rearrangement links TRBV6-5 to TRBJ2-7; D gene ambiguous. Per the germline V gene, CDR1 is MNHEY and CDR2 is SVGAGI. V was clipped by 4 bases and J by 5 bases, with 12 bases between them. CDR3 length: 13 amino acids. CDR3 loop: CASSFSRLHEQYF. For the CDR3, the DNA is TGTGCCAGCAGTTTTAGCCGACTTCACGAGCAGTACTTC.

The rearrangement links TRBV2 to TRBJ1-4; D call uncertain. Deletions cut 5 bases from V and 0 bases from J, with 4 bases between. The CDR3 extends over 13 amino acids. Looked up from germline, CDR1 is SNHLY and CDR2 is FYNNEI. The CDR3 protein is CASSRATNEKLFF. The CDR3 nucleotides read TGTGCCAGCAGTCGGGCAACTAATGAAAAACTGTTTTTT. The complete variable domain, with remaining parts taken from reference TRBV2 and TRBJ1-4, reads EPEVTQTPSHQVTQMGQEVILRCVPISNHLYFYWYRQILGQKVEFLVSFYNNEISEKSEIFDDQFSVERPDGSNFTLKIRSTKLEDSAMYFCASSRATNEKLFFGSGTQLSVL.

The rearrangement uses TRBV5-6 and TRBJ2-5, with D perhaps matching TRBD1 (5 bases). The CDR3 spans 14 residues. Germline CDR1 and CDR2: SGHDT and YYEEEE. Between the trimmed V and J ends, which lost 3 bases and 2 bases, there was a span of 11 bases. CDR3 nucleotides: TGTGCCAGCAGCTCGACGGACATACAAGAGACCCAGTACTTC. It translates to CASSSTDIQETQYF.

The V call is TRBV7-9, the J call TRBJ2-1, with TRBD2 matching over 7 bases. The trim removed 3 bases at V and 4 bases at J, leaving 6 bases unmatched. The CDR3 has 15 residues. Germline V gene lookup returns CDR1 SEHNR and CDR2 FQNEAQ (reference sequence). The CDR3 nucleotides are TGTGCCAGCAGCTTTGGCGGGAGTAGATACAATGAGCAGTTCTTC. Translating gives CASSFGGSRYNEQFF.

V gene TRBV19 combines with J gene TRBJ1-5; perhaps TRBD1 as D (5 bases). Germline V gene sequence: CDR1 LNHDA, CDR2 SQIVND (reference sequence). The CDR3 runs to 13 residues. V was pared by 6 bases and J by 3 bases, with 9 bases between. The CDR3 here is CASSRQSNQPQHF. Written as DNA, the CDR3 is TGTGCCAGTAGCAGACAGTCCAATCAGCCCCAGCATTTT.

The chain couples TRBV28 to TRBJ1-1; 11 bases agree with TRBD1. The CDR3 contains 13 residues. The trim removed 6 bases at V and 8 bases at J, leaving 5 bases unmatched. CDR1 MDHEN and CDR2 SYDVKM come from the germline V gene. CDR3: CASSTGQGGEAFF. The CDR3 region has the DNA TGTGCCAGCAGCACGGGACAGGGGGGCGAAGCTTTCTTT.

This rearrangement joins TRBV27 to TRBJ1-5; D gene ambiguous. CDR1 and CDR2 from the germline V gene are MNHEY and SMNVEV (reference sequence). Trimming left V 8 bases short and J 0 bases short, with 5 bases between. The CDR3 is made up of 12 amino acids. The DNA for the CDR3 is TGTGCCAGCGGCCGTAGCAATCAGCCCCAGCATTTT. The encoded protein is CASGRSNQPQHF.

A single count supports this clone. The rearrangement joins TRBV7-3 to TRBJ2-1; 7 bases match TRBD1. Germline V gives CDR1 SGHTA, CDR2 FQGTGA. The CDR3 runs to 15 residues. Trimming removed 1 base from V and 5 bases from J; junction bases left unmatched: 5. Written as DNA, the CDR3 is TGTGCCAGCAGCTTAAATGGACAGGCAAACAATGAGCAGTTCTTC. It translates to CASSLNGQANNEQFF.

This sequence joins TRBV7-2 and TRBJ2-1; possible D gene TRBD1, 5 bases. Per the germline V gene, CDR1 is SGHTA and CDR2 is FQGNSA. The CDR3 is made up of 14 amino acids. The V gene lost 1 base and the J gene lost 8 bases, with 12 bases spanning the gap. CDR3 coding DNA: TGTGCCAGCAGCTTAGGGGGCAGGGCGTATGAGCAGTTCTTC. Its protein is CASSLGGRAYEQFF. The full variable domain, completed using reference TRBV7-2 and TRBJ2-1, is GAGVSQSPSNKVTEKGKDVELRCDPISGHTALYWYRQSLGQGLEFLIYFQGNSAPDKSGLPSDRFSAERTGGSVSTLTIQRTQQEDSAVYLCASSLGGRAYEQFFGPGTRLTVL.

This chain links TRBV2 with TRBJ1-1; tentative D call: TRBD1 (6 bases). Per germline, CDR1 SNHLY and CDR2 FYNNEI. Trimming pared 6 bases from V and 2 bases from J, leaving 16 bases between. This CDR3 is built from 15 residues. The CDR3 DNA follows: TGTGCCAGCAGCCCACAAGGACAGTTAAACACTGAAGCTTTCTTT. Its protein product is CASSPQGQLNTEAFF.

This chain connects TRBV15 to TRBJ2-3; D might be TRBD1 (5 bases). V shed 0 bases and J shed 0 bases, with 10 bases lying between them. Germline-derived CDR1 and CDR2 are LNHNV and YYDKDF (reference sequence). This CDR3 spans 16 amino acids. CDR3: CATSRDRQISTDTQYF. The CDR3 DNA reads TGTGCCACCAGCAGAGATAGACAGATTAGCACAGATACGCAGTATTTT.

CDR3: CASSLRLAGVNEQFF. The CDR3 nucleotides are TGTGCCAGCAGTTTGAGGCTAGCGGGAGTGAATGAGCAGTTCTTC. The V and J genes are TRBV28 and TRBJ2-1; 10 nucleotides match TRBD2. There are 15 residues in the CDR3. Germline lookup yields CDR1 MDHEN and CDR2 SYDVKM. V was pared by 3 bases and J by 7 bases, with 6 bases of the junction left unmatched. Complete variable domain (other parts from reference TRBV28 and TRBJ2-1): DVKVTQSSRYLVKRTGEKVFLECVQDMDHENMFWYRQDPGLGLRLIYFSYDVKMKEKGDIPEGYSVSREKKERFSLILESASTNQTSMYLCASSLRLAGVNEQFFGPGTRLTVL.

Written as DNA, the CDR3 is TGTGCCAGCAGGACGGGAACCTACGAGCAGTACTTC. Translating gives CASRTGTYEQYF. V is TRBV28 and J is TRBJ2-7; D might be TRBD2 (5 bases). Germline V gives CDR1 MDHEN, CDR2 SYDVKM. Trimming removed 6 bases from V and 2 bases from J, with 8 bases in between. The CDR3 sequence is 12 residues long.

The rearrangement joins TRBV28 to TRBJ2-3; D is perhaps TRBD2 (7 bases). In germline, CDR1 is MDHEN, CDR2 SYDVKM. V lost 6 bases and J lost 2, with 18 bases in between. This CDR3 has 16 residues. The CDR3 loop is CASRGGADWDTDTQYF. CDR3 bases: TGTGCCAGCAGGGGGGGGGCGGATTGGGACACAGATACGCAGTATTTT. The full variable domain, in which reference TRBV28 and TRBJ2-3 provide the parts outside the CDR3, is DVKVTQSSRYLVKRTGEKVFLECVQDMDHENMFWYRQDPGLGLRLIYFSYDVKMKEKGDIPEGYSVSREKKERFSLILESASTNQTSMYLCASRGGADWDTDTQYFGPGTRLTVL.

The V call is TRBV7-3, the J call TRBJ1-2; 11 nucleotides match TRBD1. V dropped 5 bases and J dropped 8; count of bases not matched to a gene: 22. CDR3 length equals 19 residues. CDR1 and CDR2 (germline): SGHTA, FQGTGA. CDR3 in amino acids: CASSVNLGQGARHPEGYTF. DNA of the CDR3: TGTGCCAGCAGCGTCAACCTAGGACAGGGGGCGCGACATCCCGAGGGCTACACCTTC.

This chain links TRBV27 with TRBJ1-1; 9 bases align to TRBD1. The germline gives CDR1 MNHEY, CDR2 SMNVEV (reference sequence). Losses at the gene ends were 6 bases for V and 1 base for J; bases not matched to a gene: 3. The length of the CDR3 is 14 residues. The CDR3 nucleotides are TGTGCCAGCAGGATACAGGGGGCGAACACTGAAGCTTTCTTT. Its translation is CASRIQGANTEAFF.

V and J are TRBV6-6 and TRBJ1-2; 9 nucleotides line up with TRBD1. Germline-derived CDR1 and CDR2 are MNHNY and SVGAGI (reference sequence). Trimming took 1 base from V and 7 from J; bases not matched to a gene: 4. The CDR3 covers 14 residues. CDR3 nucleotides: TGTGCCAGCAGTTACTGGGACAGGGAGGCTGGCTACACCTTC. Its translation is CASSYWDREAGYTF.

This chain joins TRBV11-2 and TRBJ1-1; 8 bases align to TRBD1. There are 13 residues in the CDR3. Germline V gene data show CDR1 as SGHAT and CDR2 as FQNNGV. The V gene end was trimmed by 5 bases and the J gene end by 8 bases; junction bases not matched to a gene: 7. DNA for the CDR3: TGTGCCAGCAGCCCAGTGGACAGGGCCGAAGCTTTCTTT. It encodes CASSPVDRAEAFF. Variable domain in full (rest from reference TRBV11-2 and TRBJ1-1): EAGVAQSPRYKIIEKRQSVAFWCNPISGHATLYWYQQILGQGPKLLIQFQNNGVVDDSQLPKDRFSAERLKGVDSTLKIQPAKLEDSAVYLCASSPVDRAEAFFGQGTRLTVV.

The chain couples TRBV6-1 to TRBJ1-1; D uncertain. With 7 bases removed from V and 0 bases from J, the gap between germline ends came to 15 bases. This CDR3 comprises 15 residues. From germline, CDR1 is MNHNS and CDR2 SASEGT. Written as DNA, the CDR3 is TGTGCCAGCAAGGACTTTGGTGCCTTGAACACTGAAGCTTTCTTT. Its translation is CASKDFGALNTEAFF.

The chain is built from TRBV10-1 and TRBJ2-7; 7 nucleotides agree with TRBD2. V shed 9 bases, J shed 2 bases, and the junction held 10 bases outside the gene matches. The V gene's germline CDR1 is WNHNN and CDR2 SYGVQD (reference sequence). The CDR3 runs to 14 residues. CDR3 residues: CASSLASGPYEQYF. CDR3 nucleotide sequence: TGCGCCAGTTCACTAGCGAGCGGCCCCTACGAGCAGTACTTC.

This clone showed up just once. Written as DNA, the CDR3 is TGCAGCGCTGGACAGGGACGATCCGGGGAGCTGTTTTTT. Protein sequence: CSAGQGRSGELFF. The chain recombines TRBV29-1 with TRBJ2-2; TRBD1 matches 8 bases. CDR1 SQVTM and CDR2 ANQGSEA come from the germline V gene. The CDR3 length is 13 residues. V shed 7 bases, J shed 6 bases, and the junction held 7 bases outside the gene matches.